This passage covers 10 T cell receptor beta chains from one sample sequenced in a study of sequential checkpoint blockade in melanoma. As to treatment: randomized to nivolumab then ipilimumab (arm A) or the reverse (arm B). Data came from immunoSEQ multiplex PCR; TCRdb stores just in-frame clones and leaves some out. The sample records fewer than 30,000 clones, about 80% being singletons. The material was CD8+ T cells sorted from blood (inferred from file names), obtained from a patient given nivolumab and ipilimumab in sequence. These receptors were taken from a human donor with melanoma.

This clone has a single count. The CDR3 spells CASSVGTGSNQPQHF. The CDR3 DNA is TGTGCCAGCAGCGTAGGCACAGGGAGCAATCAGCCCCAGCATTTT. V and J are TRBV9 and TRBJ1-5; possibly TRBD1 for D (6 bases). The CDR3 runs 15 residues. V lost 0 bases to trimming and J lost 1 base, with 8 bases between them. From germline, CDR1 is SGDLS and CDR2 YYNGEE.

This clone was picked up one time. This rearrangement joins TRBV5-5 to TRBJ2-1; 12 nucleotides match TRBD2. The CDR3 runs 16 residues. J gave up 2 bases and V 5 bases, and 5 bases lay outside the gene matches. Germline-derived CDR1 and CDR2 are SGHKS and YYEKEE (reference sequence). CDR3 region: CASRPASGGAYNEQFF. The CDR3 nucleotides are TGTGCCAGCAGACCCGCTAGCGGGGGGGCCTACAATGAGCAGTTCTTC.

The J gene is TRBJ1-6, the V gene TRBV10-1; 9 nucleotides agree with TRBD1. Germline assignment: CDR1 WNHNN and CDR2 SYGVQD (reference sequence). This CDR3 region has 21 residues. After removal of 0 bases from V and 0 bases from J, the junction contained 12 bases not matched to a gene. Here the CDR3 reads CASSESMKQGALSSYNSPLHF. DNA of the CDR3: TGCGCCAGCAGTGAGTCGATGAAACAGGGGGCCCTCAGCTCCTATAATTCACCCCTCCACTTT.

V and J are TRBV13 and TRBJ1-2; D gene uncertain. V was cut by 1 base and J by 0 bases, with 9 bases left in between. The CDR3 has 15 amino acids. The germline V gene encodes CDR1 PRHDT and CDR2 FYEKMQ (reference sequence). CDR3 in DNA: TGTGCCAGCAGCTTAGCGGGAGGCCCTAACTATGGCTACACCTTC. It specifies CASSLAGGPNYGYTF.

This chain uses TRBV12-5 with TRBJ1-6; D is unclear. The CDR3 has 14 residues. The germline V gene encodes CDR1 LGHNT and CDR2 FRNRAP. The V end lost 0 bases, the J end lost 10 bases, and 10 bases lay between the germline ends. CDR3 sequence reads: CASGLVFPGSPLHF. The CDR3 DNA reads TGTGCTAGTGGTTTGGTATTTCCGGGATCACCCCTCCACTTT.

The chain recombines TRBV9 with TRBJ2-2, with 9 bases aligning to TRBD2. This CDR3 region has 16 residues. The V segment lost 2 bases and the J segment 2 bases; nucleotides outside the gene matches: 4. Germline CDR1 SGDLS, CDR2 YYNGEE. CDR3 sequence (DNA): TGTGCCAGCAGCGTGGGTCTAGCGGGAAACACCGGGGAGCTGTTTTTT. Its translation: CASSVGLAGNTGELFF.

A single count supports this clone. The V and J genes are TRBV19 and TRBJ2-3; TRBD2 might be the D (6 bases). Trimming pared 3 bases from V and 4 bases from J, leaving 14 bases between. Germline V gene sequence: CDR1 LNHDA, CDR2 SQIVND (reference sequence). This CDR3 is built from 15 residues. Written as DNA, the CDR3 is TGTGCCAGTAGTATGGATGATGGGGAGGCAGATACGCAGTATTTT. Amino acid sequence: CASSMDDGEADTQYF.

This chain links TRBV7-2 with TRBJ2-1, with TRBD2 matching over 12 bases. Germline CDR1 is SGHTA and CDR2 is FQGNSA. J was trimmed by 5 bases and V by 5 bases; bases with no gene match: 4. There are 15 residues in the CDR3. In DNA form, the CDR3 reads TGTGCCAGCAGCCCTAGCGGGGGGGCGAACAATGAGCAGTTCTTC. Amino acid sequence: CASSPSGGANNEQFF.

The V and J genes are TRBV6-9 and TRBJ2-7; D might be TRBD2 (6 bases). The CDR3 runs 15 residues. Germline CDR1 and CDR2: MNHGY and SVAAGI. V was clipped by 7 bases and J by 3 bases, with 19 bases between them. CDR3: CASIVEGCPYYEQYF. CDR3 coding DNA: TGTGCCAGCATCGTGGAGGGATGTCCCTACTACGAGCAGTACTTC.

J is TRBJ2-2 and V is TRBV11-2; 7 bases line up with TRBD1. Germline V gene sequence: CDR1 SGHAT, CDR2 FQNNGV. The length of the CDR3 is 15 residues. V lost 3 bases to trimming and J lost 1 base; unmatched junction nucleotides: 2. The CDR3 DNA reads TGTGCCAGCAGCTTTTGGACAGGGAACACCGGGGAGCTGTTTTTT. It yields the protein CASSFWTGNTGELFF.